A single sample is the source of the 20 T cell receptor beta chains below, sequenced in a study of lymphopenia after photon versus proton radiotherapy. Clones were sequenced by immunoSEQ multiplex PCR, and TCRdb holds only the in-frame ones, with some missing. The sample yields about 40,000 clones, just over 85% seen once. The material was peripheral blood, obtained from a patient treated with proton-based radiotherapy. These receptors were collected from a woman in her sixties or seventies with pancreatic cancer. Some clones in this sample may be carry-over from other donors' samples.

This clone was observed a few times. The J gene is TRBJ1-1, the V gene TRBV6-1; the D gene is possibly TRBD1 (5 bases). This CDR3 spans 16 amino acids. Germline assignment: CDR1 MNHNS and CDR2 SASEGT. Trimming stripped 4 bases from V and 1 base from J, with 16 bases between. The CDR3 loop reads CASSGGMEGPNTEAFF. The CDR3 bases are TGTGCCAGCAGTGGGGGGATGGAGGGCCCGAACACTGAAGCTTTCTTT.

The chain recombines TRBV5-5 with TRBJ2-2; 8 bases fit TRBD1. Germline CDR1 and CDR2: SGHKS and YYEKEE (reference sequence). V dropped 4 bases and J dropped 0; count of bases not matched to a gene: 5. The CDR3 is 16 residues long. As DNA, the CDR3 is TGTGCCAGCAGCCCGACAGGGGCGACGAACACCGGGGAGCTGTTTTTT. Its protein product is CASSPTGATNTGELFF. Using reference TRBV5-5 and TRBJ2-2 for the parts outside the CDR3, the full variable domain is DAGVTQSPTHLIKTRGQQVTLRCSPISGHKSVSWYQQVLGQGPQFIFQYYEKEERGRGNFPDRFSARQFPNYSSELNVNALLLGDSALYLCASSPTGATNTGELFFGEGSRLTVL.

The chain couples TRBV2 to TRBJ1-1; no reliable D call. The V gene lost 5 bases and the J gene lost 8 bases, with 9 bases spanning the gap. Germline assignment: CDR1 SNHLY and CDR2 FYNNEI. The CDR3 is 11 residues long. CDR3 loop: CASSLGPEAFF. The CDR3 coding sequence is TGTGCCAGCAGTTTAGGCCCCGAAGCTTTCTTT.

CDR3 coding DNA: TGTGCCAGCAGACGACAGGGCACTAGCACCGGGGAGCTGTTTTTT. Protein sequence: CASRRQGTSTGELFF. This sequence joins TRBV28 and TRBJ2-2; 7 nucleotides line up with TRBD1. Germline V gene lookup returns CDR1 MDHEN and CDR2 SYDVKM. V was pared by 6 bases and J by 4 bases, with 8 bases of the junction left unmatched. CDR3 length: 15 residues.

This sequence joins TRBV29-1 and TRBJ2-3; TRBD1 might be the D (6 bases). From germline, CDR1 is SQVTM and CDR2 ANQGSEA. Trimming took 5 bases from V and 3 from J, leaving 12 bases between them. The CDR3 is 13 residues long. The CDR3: CSVNRVGTDTQYF. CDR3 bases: TGCAGCGTTAACAGGGTAGGAACAGATACGCAGTATTTT.

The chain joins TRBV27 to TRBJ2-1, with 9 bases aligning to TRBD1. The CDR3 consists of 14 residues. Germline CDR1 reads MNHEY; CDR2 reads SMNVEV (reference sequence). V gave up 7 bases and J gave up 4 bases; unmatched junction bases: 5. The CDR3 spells CASTKQGAYNEQFF. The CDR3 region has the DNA TGTGCCAGCACCAAACAGGGGGCGTACAATGAGCAGTTCTTC.

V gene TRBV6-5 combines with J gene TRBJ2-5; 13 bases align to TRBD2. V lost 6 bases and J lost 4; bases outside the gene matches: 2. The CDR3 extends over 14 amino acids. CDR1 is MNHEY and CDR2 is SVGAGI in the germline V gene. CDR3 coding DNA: TGTGCCAGCAGGGGACTAGCGGGACCAGAGACCCAGTACTTC. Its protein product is CASRGLAGPETQYF.

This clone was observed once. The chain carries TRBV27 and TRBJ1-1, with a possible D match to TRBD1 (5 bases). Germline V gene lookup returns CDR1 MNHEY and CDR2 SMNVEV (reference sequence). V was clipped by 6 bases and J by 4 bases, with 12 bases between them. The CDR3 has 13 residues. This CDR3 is CASRPRVTTEAFF. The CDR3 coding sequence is TGTGCCAGCAGGCCCAGGGTGACCACTGAAGCTTTCTTT.

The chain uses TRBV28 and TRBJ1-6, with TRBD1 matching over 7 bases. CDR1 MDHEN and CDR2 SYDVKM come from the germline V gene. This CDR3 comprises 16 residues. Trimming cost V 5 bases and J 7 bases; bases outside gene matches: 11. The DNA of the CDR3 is TGTGCCAGCAGTGAACCAGGGGGGTGGATGAATTCACCCCTCCACTTT. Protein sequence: CASSEPGGWMNSPLHF.

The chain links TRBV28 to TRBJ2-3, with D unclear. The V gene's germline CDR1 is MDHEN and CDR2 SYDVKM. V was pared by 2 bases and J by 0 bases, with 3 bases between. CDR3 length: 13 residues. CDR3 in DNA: TGTGCCAGCAGTTTACCGAGCACAGATACGCAGTATTTT. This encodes CASSLPSTDTQYF. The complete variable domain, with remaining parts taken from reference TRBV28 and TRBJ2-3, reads DVKVTQSSRYLVKRTGEKVFLECVQDMDHENMFWYRQDPGLGLRLIYFSYDVKMKEKGDIPEGYSVSREKKERFSLILESASTNQTSMYLCASSLPSTDTQYFGPGTRLTVL.

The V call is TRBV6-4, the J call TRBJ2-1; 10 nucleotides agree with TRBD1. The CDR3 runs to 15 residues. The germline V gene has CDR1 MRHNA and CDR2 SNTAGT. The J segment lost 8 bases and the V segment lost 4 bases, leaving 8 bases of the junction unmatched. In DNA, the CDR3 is TGTGCCAGCAGTGCTCTTCGACAGGGGGCTGATGAGCAGTTCTTC. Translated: CASSALRQGADEQFF.

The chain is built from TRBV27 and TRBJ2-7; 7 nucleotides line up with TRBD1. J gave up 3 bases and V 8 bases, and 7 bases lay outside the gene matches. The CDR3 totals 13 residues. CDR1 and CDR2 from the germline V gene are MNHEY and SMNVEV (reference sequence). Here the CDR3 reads CASGRDSLYEQYF. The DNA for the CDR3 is TGTGCCAGCGGCCGGGACAGCCTCTACGAGCAGTACTTC.

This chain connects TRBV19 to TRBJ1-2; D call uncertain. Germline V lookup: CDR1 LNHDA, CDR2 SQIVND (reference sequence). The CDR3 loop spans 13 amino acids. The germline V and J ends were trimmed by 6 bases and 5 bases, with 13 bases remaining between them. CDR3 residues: CASSTSTLYGYTF. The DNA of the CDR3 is TGTGCCAGTAGCACCTCCACCCTTTATGGCTACACCTTC.

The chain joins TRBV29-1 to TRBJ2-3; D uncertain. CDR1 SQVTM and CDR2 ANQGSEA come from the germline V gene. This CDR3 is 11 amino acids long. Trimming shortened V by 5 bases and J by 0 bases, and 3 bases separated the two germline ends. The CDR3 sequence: CSVYSTDTQYF. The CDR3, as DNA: TGCAGCGTTTACAGCACAGATACGCAGTATTTT.

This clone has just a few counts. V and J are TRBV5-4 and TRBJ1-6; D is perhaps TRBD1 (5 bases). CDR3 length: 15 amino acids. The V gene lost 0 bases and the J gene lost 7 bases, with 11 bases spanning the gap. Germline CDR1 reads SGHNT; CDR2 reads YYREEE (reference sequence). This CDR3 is CASSLEGGENSPLHF. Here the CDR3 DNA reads TGTGCCAGCAGCTTGGAGGGAGGGGAAAATTCACCCCTCCACTTT. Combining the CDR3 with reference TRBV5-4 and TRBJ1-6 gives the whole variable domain ETGVTQSPTHLIKTRGQQVTLRCSSQSGHNTVSWYQQALGQGPQFIFQYYREEENGRGNFPPRFSGLQFPNYSSELNVNALELDDSALYLCASSLEGGENSPLHFGNGTRLTVT.

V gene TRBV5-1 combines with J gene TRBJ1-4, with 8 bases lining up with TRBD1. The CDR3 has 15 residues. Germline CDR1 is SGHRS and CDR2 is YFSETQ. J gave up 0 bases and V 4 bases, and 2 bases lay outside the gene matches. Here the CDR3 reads CASSGTGATNEKLFF. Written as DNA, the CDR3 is TGCGCCAGCAGCGGGACAGGAGCAACTAATGAAAAACTGTTTTTT.

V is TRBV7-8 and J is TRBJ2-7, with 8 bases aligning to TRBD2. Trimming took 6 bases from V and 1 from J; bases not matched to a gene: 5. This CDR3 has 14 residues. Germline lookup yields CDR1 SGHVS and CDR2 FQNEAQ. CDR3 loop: CASSWAGGSYEQYF. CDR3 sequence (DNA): TGTGCCAGCAGTTGGGCGGGGGGATCCTACGAGCAGTACTTC.

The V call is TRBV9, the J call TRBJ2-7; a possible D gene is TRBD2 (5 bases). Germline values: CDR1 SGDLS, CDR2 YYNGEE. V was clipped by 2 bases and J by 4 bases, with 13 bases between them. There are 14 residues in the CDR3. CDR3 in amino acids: CASSVETNSYEQYF. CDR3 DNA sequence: TGTGCCAGCAGCGTCGAGACTAATTCTTACGAGCAGTACTTC.

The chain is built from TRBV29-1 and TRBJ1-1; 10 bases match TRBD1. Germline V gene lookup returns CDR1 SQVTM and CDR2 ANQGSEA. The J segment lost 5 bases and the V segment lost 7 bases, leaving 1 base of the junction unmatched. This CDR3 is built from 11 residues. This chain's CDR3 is CSGTGGTEAFF. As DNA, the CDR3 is TGCAGCGGGACAGGGGGGACTGAAGCTTTCTTT.

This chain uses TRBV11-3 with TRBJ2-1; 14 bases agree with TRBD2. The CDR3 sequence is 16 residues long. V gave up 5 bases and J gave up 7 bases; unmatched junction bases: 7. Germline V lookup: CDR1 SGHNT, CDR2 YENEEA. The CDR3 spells CASSRGLAGARNEQFF. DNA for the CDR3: TGTGCCAGCAGCCGGGGACTAGCGGGAGCTCGTAATGAGCAGTTCTTC.